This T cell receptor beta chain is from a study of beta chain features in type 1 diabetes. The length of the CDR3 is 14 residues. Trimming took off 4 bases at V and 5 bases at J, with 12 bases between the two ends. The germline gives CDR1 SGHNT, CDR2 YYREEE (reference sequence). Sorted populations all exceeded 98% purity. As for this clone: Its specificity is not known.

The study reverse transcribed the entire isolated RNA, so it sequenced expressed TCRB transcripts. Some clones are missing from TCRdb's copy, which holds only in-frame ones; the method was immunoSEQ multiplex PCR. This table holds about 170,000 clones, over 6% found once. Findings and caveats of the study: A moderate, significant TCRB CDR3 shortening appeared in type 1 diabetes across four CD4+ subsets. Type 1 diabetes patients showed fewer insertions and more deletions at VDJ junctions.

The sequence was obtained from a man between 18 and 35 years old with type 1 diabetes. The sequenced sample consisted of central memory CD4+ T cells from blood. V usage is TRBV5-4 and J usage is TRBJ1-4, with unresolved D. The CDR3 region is CASSVDFGNEKLFF. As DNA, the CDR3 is TGTGCCAGCAGCGTGGACTTCGGGAATGAAAAACTGTTTTTT.